This entry is about one T cell receptor (beta chain). The target antigen is unknown. CDR3 length equals 15 residues. Trimming cost V 4 bases and J 2 bases; bases outside gene matches: 5. The germline V gene encodes CDR1 SGHRS and CDR2 YFSETQ. This sample stems from a study of T cells in narcolepsy. Overall study findings and caveats: In some patient and control memory CD4+ samples, autoreactive clones were absent. HCRT-specific and TRIB2-specific autoreactive clonotypes appeared among same-patient CSF and blood CD4+ clonotypes. Reportedly, autoreactive clonotypes were serially detected in patients' blood but not controls'.

Produced via immunoSEQ multiplex PCR; TCRdb's table is partial and in-frame only. The sample holds about 40,000 clones; approximately 88% are singletons and the top ten take less than 1.5%. Sequenced sample: CD45RA- memory CD4+ T cells from PBMCs. V and J are TRBV5-1 and TRBJ2-3; 9 bases map to TRBD2. This sequence was found in a human donor with narcolepsy. CDR3 nucleotide sequence: TGCGCCAGCAGCGCACCTAGCGGGGTCACAGATACGCAGTATTTT. This encodes CASSAPSGVTDTQYF. Drawing the rest from reference TRBV5-1 and TRBJ2-3, the complete variable domain is KAGVTQTPRYLIKTRGQQVTLSCSPISGHRSVSWYQQTPGQGLQFLFEYFSETQRNKGNFPGRFSGRQFSNSRSEMNVSTLELGDSALYLCASSAPSGVTDTQYFGPGTRLTVL.